This T cell receptor (beta chain) was sequenced in a study of regulatory T cells in long-lasting Graves disease. Study context: Antithyroid drug exposure in newly diagnosed Graves' patients had lasted under 3 months. Whole-study findings and limits: It was in persistent disease that TRBV28, TRBJ1-2 and TRBJ2-5 were favored.

This clonotype was picked up a small number of times. Its cognate antigen is unknown. Combining iRepertoire HTBI primers with Arm-PCR of CDR3 regions, the authors built TCR beta libraries. MiXCR was run by TCRdb on the multiplex PCR reads, yielding one entry per CDR3 protein. The repertoire has about 460,000 distinct CDR3 sequences, about 15% of them found once; the top ten carry over 15%. This CDR3 has 13 amino acids. Germline V gene data show CDR1 as MGHDK and CDR2 as SYGVNS. V was shortened by 1 base and J by 8 bases, with 11 bases between the two germline ends. Time point denoted: newly diagnosed GD, antithyroid drugs for less than 3 months. Making the TCR library involved RNA that had been extracted from PBMCs. These data were also filed under a second study, of T cells in Graves' hyperthyroidism and ophthalmopathy.

The sample here was peripheral blood mononuclear cells (PBMCs), taken at new diagnosis, from a patient treated with antithyroid drugs. V and J are TRBV25-1 and TRBJ1-2; D not resolved. The sequence was collected from a woman in her forties or fifties with Graves disease. This chain's CDR3 is CASSESSLGGYTF. CDR3 sequence (DNA): TGTGCCAGCAGTGAATCCTCTTTGGGGGGCTACACCTTC.